This TCR beta chain is drawn from a study of blood T cell repertoires in COVID-19. Background on the study: COVID-19 samples collected from the United States, Italy and Spain covered acute and convalescent phases. The analysed material was cDNA or gDNA that came from T cells, B-cell-depleted T cells, or PBMCs.

CDR3 length: 14 residues. In germline, CDR1 is ENHRY, CDR2 SYGVKD. V dropped 6 bases and J dropped 8; count of bases not matched to a gene: 9. Assay: immunoSEQ multiplex PCR; the TCRdb copy retains only in-frame clones and omits some. Of about 170,000 clones in the sample, 84% were seen once. The clonotype comes from a middle-aged man who had recovered from COVID-19. This chain links TRBV10-3 with TRBJ2-1; TRBD1 agrees at 8 bases. The sequenced sample consisted of PBMCs or T cells enriched from blood (not recorded which). The CDR3 sequence is CAIRPGQGLDEQFF. CDR3 coding DNA: TGTGCCATCAGGCCAGGACAGGGTCTCGATGAGCAGTTCTTC.